The 14 T cell receptor beta chains reported below all come from one sample, sequenced in a study of neurological immune-mediated disorders. TCRdb analysed the 5' RACE reads with MiXCR anew, one entry per CDR3 protein. The data show roughly 61,000 distinct CDR3 sequences, around 11% seen once. The time point is: longitudinal time-point 1 (baseline). What was sequenced was PBMCs. These receptors came from a male donor with HTLV-1-associated myelopathy (HAM/TSP).

This clonotype has a count of ten or more. The CDR3 spells CASSLGGPSSYNEQFF. CDR3 bases: TGTGCCAGCAGCTTGGGAGGGCCTTCCTCCTACAATGAGCAGTTCTTC. The genes are TRBV5-5 and TRBJ2-1, with a weak D call TRBD2 (5 bases). The CDR3 sequence is 16 residues long. Trimming cost V 0 bases and J 0 bases, with 10 bases left between them. Germline V gives CDR1 SGHKS, CDR2 YYEKEE (reference sequence).

This clonotype was detected many times. This chain uses TRBV7-2 with TRBJ2-3, with TRBD2 identical over 8 bases. V lost 5 bases, J lost 3 bases, and 7 bases stayed unmatched. CDR1 and CDR2 (germline): SGHTA, FQGNSA. This CDR3 spans 15 amino acids. CDR3 coding DNA: TGTGCCAGCAGCCCGTTCCGCGGGGGGACAGATACGCAGTATTTT. It is translated as CASSPFRGGTDTQYF.

Many counts were recorded for this clonotype. The chain carries TRBV20-1 and TRBJ2-3, with 7 bases that match TRBD2. V trimming: 1 base; J trimming: 4 bases; junction bases outside the gene matches: 5. The germline V gene encodes CDR1 DFQATT and CDR2 SNEGSKA (reference sequence). The CDR3 covers 14 residues. CDR3 region: CSARAVAGADTQYF. The DNA for the CDR3 is TGCAGTGCTAGAGCCGTGGCGGGGGCAGATACGCAGTATTTT.

The chain carries TRBV5-1 and TRBJ2-7; TRBD1 is a possible D gene (6 bases). The CDR3 has 14 amino acids. V lost 8 bases and J lost 2, with 17 bases in between. Germline V gene lookup returns CDR1 SGHRS and CDR2 YFSETQ. The CDR3 nucleotides read TGCGCCAGTCGTACCGGGACATCTACCTACGAGCAGTACTTC. Its protein is CASRTGTSTYEQYF.

The chain combines TRBV14 with TRBJ2-1; D may be TRBD1 (5 bases). The length of the CDR3 is 17 residues. Trimming took 5 bases from V and 9 from J, leaving 26 bases between them. CDR1 and CDR2 (germline): SGHDN, FVKESK. Here the CDR3 reads CASSNDSFGSPVSEQFF. In nucleotides, the CDR3 is TGTGCCAGCAGCAATGACAGTTTTGGCAGTCCCGTGAGTGAGCAGTTCTTC.

There are many counts of this clonotype. The chain combines TRBV7-2 with TRBJ2-3, with TRBD1 matching over 8 bases. Germline V CDR1 and CDR2: SGHTA, FQGNSA. With V trimmed by 3 bases and J by 4 bases, 3 bases remained unmatched. The CDR3 extends over 14 amino acids. The CDR3 DNA reads TGTGCCAGCAGCTTCCTGACAGGGGCAGATACGCAGTATTTT. Translating gives CASSFLTGADTQYF.

This clonotype was observed at least ten times. The chain recombines TRBV4-3 with TRBJ2-5; D unresolved. The CDR3 length is 14 residues. V was clipped by 0 bases and J by 5 bases, with 10 bases between them. Germline-derived CDR1 and CDR2 are LGHNA and YSLEER. The CDR3 coding sequence is TGCGCCAGCAGCCAAGAGGGGAAAGGCGAGACCCAGTACTTC. It encodes CASSQEGKGETQYF.

Many counts were recorded for this clonotype. This chain uses TRBV12-3 or TRBV12-4 with TRBJ2-2, with TRBD1 identical over 10 bases. The CDR3 sequence is 15 residues long. J lost 3 bases, V lost 6 bases, and 4 bases had no gene match. CDR3 DNA sequence: TGTGCCAGCAGCCTGGGGACAGGGGACACCGGGGAGCTGTTTTTT. Translation gives CASSLGTGDTGELFF.

This clonotype was recorded at least ten times. The chain employs TRBV11-2 and TRBJ2-5; D is possibly TRBD2 (6 bases). Trimming took 1 base from V and 1 from J, leaving 10 bases between them. Germline lookup yields CDR1 SGHAT and CDR2 FQNNGV. This CDR3 is 15 amino acids long. CDR3 sequence (DNA): TGTGCCAGCAGCTTAGCGGGGGACCGCCAAGAGACCCAGTACTTC. Translation: CASSLAGDRQETQYF.

This clonotype was recorded many times. The rearrangement links TRBV25-1 to TRBJ2-3, with 10 bases lining up with TRBD2. CDR1 is MGHDK and CDR2 is SYGVNS in the germline V gene. V trimming: 7 bases; J trimming: 4 bases; junction bases outside the gene matches: 2. This CDR3 is 13 amino acids long. CDR3 DNA: TGTGCCAGCACGGGACTAGCGTCAGATACGCAGTATTTT. This encodes CASTGLASDTQYF.

This clonotype was seen at least ten times. The chain joins TRBV7-9 to TRBJ2-7; maybe TRBD1 (6 bases). CDR1 and CDR2 from the germline V gene are SEHNR and FQNEAQ (reference sequence). The CDR3 totals 16 residues. V lost 4 bases to trimming and J lost 0 bases, with 16 bases between them. The CDR3 DNA sequence: TGTGCCAGCAGCTCCCTGCAGGGGCCCGACTCCTACGAGCAGTACTTC. Translating it yields CASSSLQGPDSYEQYF.

There are many counts of this clonotype. V is TRBV12-3 or TRBV12-4 and J is TRBJ2-7; 7 bases fit TRBD1. This CDR3 is built from 13 residues. Germline trimming cut 3 bases from V and 3 bases from J; bases unmatched to any gene: 2. CDR3 loop: CASSFRQGYEQYF. The DNA of the CDR3 is TGTGCCAGCAGTTTTCGACAGGGCTACGAGCAGTACTTC.

The rearrangement uses TRBV4-3 and TRBJ1-2; D is possibly TRBD1 (5 bases). V lost 0 bases and J lost 8, with 16 bases in between. Germline lookup yields CDR1 LGHNA and CDR2 YSLEER. The CDR3 is 15 residues long. CDR3: CASSQEGRRAGGYTF. In DNA form, the CDR3 reads TGCGCCAGCAGCCAAGAGGGGCGTCGGGCAGGCGGCTACACCTTC.

This clonotype was observed at least ten times. The V gene is TRBV10-3, the J gene TRBJ2-5; tentative D call: TRBD1 (6 bases). CDR3 length: 14 residues. The germline V and J ends were trimmed by 4 bases and 2 bases, with 11 bases remaining between them. Germline loops: CDR1 ENHRY, CDR2 SYGVKD. CDR3 sequence reads: CAISGVGQQETQYF. The CDR3 DNA follows: TGTGCCATCAGTGGGGTAGGACAGCAAGAGACCCAGTACTTC.